The 32 T cell receptor beta chains reported below all come from one sample, sequenced in a study of blood T cell repertoires in COVID-19 (dated by TCRdb to the early 2020s). The library was obtained by the immunoSEQ multiplex PCR assay. What TCRdb holds here is the immuneACCESS table cut down to in-frame rearrangements. Part of the clones is not present; checked against another copy, under half of the missing clones reflect an unresolved V gene, and the others are unexplained. The table for this sample lists 20,000 to 30,000 clones; around 93% of them were counted only once. The ten largest clones take up 2.8% of the sample. The sample was peripheral blood. These receptors all come from a human donor in a cohort sampled during active COVID-19.

V and J are TRBV5-1 and TRBJ2-3, with D possibly being TRBD2 (5 bases). Trimming left V 4 bases short and J 2 bases short, with 17 bases between. Germline V gene lookup returns CDR1 SGHRS and CDR2 YFSETQ. This CDR3 region has 16 residues. CDR3 in DNA: TGCGCCAGCAGCGAACGGACGGGGATCCTCACAGATACGCAGTATTTT. As protein: CASSERTGILTDTQYF.

The CDR3 protein is CASSLDRGSSEQYV. The CDR3 DNA is TGTGCCAGCAGCTTGGACAGGGGGAGTTCCGAGCAGTACGTC. The chain combines TRBV5-6 with TRBJ2-7; 8 bases line up with TRBD1. CDR3 length equals 14 residues. CDR1 is SGHDT, CDR2 YYEEEE, per germline. With V trimmed by 0 bases and J by 6 bases, 5 bases remained unmatched.

The chain carries TRBV18 and TRBJ2-7, with a weak D call TRBD1 (6 bases). Germline CDR1 KGHSH, CDR2 LQKENI. V shed 6 bases and J shed 3 bases, with 12 bases lying between them. The CDR3 contains 13 residues. CDR3 nucleotides: TGTGCCAGCTCCCTAGGGACACACTACGAGCAGTACTTC. Translated, it gives CASSLGTHYEQYF.

The chain employs TRBV28 and TRBJ1-2, with TRBD1 identical over 11 bases. J lost 12 bases, V lost 5 bases, and 5 bases had no gene match. CDR3 length: 12 residues. CDR1 is MDHEN and CDR2 is SYDVKM in the germline V gene. CDR3 loop: CASSSGTGGDTF. Written as DNA, the CDR3 is TGTGCCAGCAGTAGCGGGACAGGGGGAGACACCTTC.

This chain joins TRBV28 and TRBJ1-2, with D tentatively TRBD1 (5 bases). Germline CDR1 reads MDHEN; CDR2 reads SYDVKM. The CDR3 length is 16 residues. Trimming took off 3 bases at V and 4 bases at J, with 18 bases between the two ends. The DNA for the CDR3 is TGTGCCAGCAGTTTTTTGGGGGGAGAAACCTTCTATGGCTACACCTTC. This codes for CASSFLGGETFYGYTF.

V is TRBV28 and J is TRBJ2-2; 7 nucleotides agree with TRBD2. Per the germline V gene, CDR1 is MDHEN and CDR2 is SYDVKM. After removal of 3 bases from V and 6 bases from J, the junction contained 10 bases not matched to a gene. This CDR3 contains 16 residues. CDR3 in DNA: TGTGCCAGCAGTTTCCGGGAGGCCGGGGCGCCCGGGGAGCTGTTTTTT. Its protein is CASSFREAGAPGELFF.

V is TRBV19 and J is TRBJ1-2, with a possible D match to TRBD1 (6 bases). Trimming cost V 10 bases and J 4 bases, with 13 bases left between them. Germline CDR1 LNHDA, CDR2 SQIVND (reference sequence). This CDR3 comprises 12 residues. Written as DNA, the CDR3 is TGTGCCACTCAGACAGGAATCTATGGCTACACCTTC. It yields the protein CATQTGIYGYTF.

The chain uses TRBV6-5 and TRBJ1-2; 8 bases map to TRBD1. The germline CDR1 and CDR2 sequences are MNHEY and SVGAGI. V gave up 5 bases and J gave up 0 bases; unmatched junction bases: 5. The CDR3 sequence is 15 residues long. The CDR3 is CASSLRGQANYGYTF. The CDR3 nucleotides read TGTGCCAGCAGTCTCAGGGGGCAAGCTAACTATGGCTACACCTTC.

The chain carries TRBV6-6 and TRBJ1-5, with a weak D call TRBD1 (5 bases). Germline CDR1 reads MNHNY; CDR2 reads SVGAGI (reference sequence). V lost 6 bases, J lost 0 bases, and 21 bases lay in between. The CDR3 consists of 18 residues. This CDR3 reads CASSRYPIQGVSNQPQHF. As DNA, the CDR3 is TGTGCCAGCAGCCGATATCCAATCCAGGGTGTTAGCAATCAGCCCCAGCATTTT.

The chain joins TRBV18 to TRBJ1-6, with 9 bases that match TRBD1. The CDR3 contains 15 residues. CDR1 is KGHSH, CDR2 LQKENI, per germline. Trimming cost V 4 bases and J 9 bases; bases outside gene matches: 7. The CDR3 here is CASSLPPGQGSPLHF. The CDR3 DNA is TGTGCCAGCTCACTTCCTCCGGGACAGGGTTCACCCCTCCACTTT.

CDR3 in DNA: TGTGCCAGCAGCCCCAGTCCTAGCGGGGGCTCCTACAATGAGCAGTTCTTC. Protein product: CASSPSPSGGSYNEQFF. The chain recombines TRBV7-9 with TRBJ2-1; 10 nucleotides agree with TRBD2. The CDR3 contains 17 residues. J was trimmed by 0 bases and V by 5 bases; bases with no gene match: 7. Germline loops: CDR1 SEHNR, CDR2 FQNEAQ (reference sequence). Looking up the rest from reference TRBV7-9 and TRBJ2-1 gives the full variable domain: DTGVSQNPRHKITKRGQNVTFRCDPISEHNRLYWYRQTLGQGPEFLTYFQNEAQLEKSRLLSDRFSAERPKGSFSTLEIQRTEQGDSAMYLCASSPSPSGGSYNEQFFGPGTRLTVL.

V is TRBV27 and J is TRBJ1-1; no definite D call. V was cut by 5 bases and J by 2 bases, with 12 bases left in between. There are 14 residues in the CDR3. The germline V gene has CDR1 MNHEY and CDR2 SMNVEV (reference sequence). CDR3 amino acids: CASSPSQINTEAFF. CDR3 sequence (DNA): TGTGCCAGCAGTCCCTCACAGATTAACACTGAAGCTTTCTTT.

The genes are TRBV15 and TRBJ1-2; D might be TRBD1 (6 bases). The CDR3 length is 13 residues. Deletions cut 4 bases from V and 3 bases from J, with 9 bases between. Germline V gene sequence: CDR1 LNHNV, CDR2 YYDKDF (reference sequence). CDR3 sequence: CATSKGDHYGYTF. The CDR3 nucleotides read TGTGCCACCAGCAAGGGGGACCACTATGGCTACACCTTC.

This chain links TRBV3-1 (or the pseudogene TRBV3-2) with TRBJ2-1; TRBD2 agrees at 10 bases. Trimming cost V 4 bases and J 8 bases; bases outside gene matches: 11. The germline gives CDR1 LGHDT, CDR2 YNNKEL (reference sequence). CDR3 size: 16 residues. The CDR3 bases are TGTGCCAGCAGCCTCAGGGGGAGCGGGGGGGCGGATGAGCAGTTCTTC. This encodes CASSLRGSGGADEQFF.

CDR3 sequence reads: CASRPGASDFYSNQPQHF. DNA for the CDR3: TGTGCCAGCAGGCCCGGCGCAAGTGACTTTTATAGCAATCAGCCCCAGCATTTT. V is TRBV5-5 and J is TRBJ1-5; D remains unclear. V was shortened by 5 bases and J by 0 bases, with 21 bases between the two germline ends. Germline CDR1 reads SGHKS; CDR2 reads YYEKEE (reference sequence). CDR3 size: 18 residues.

This chain's CDR3 is CASSTLVTRTDTQYF. The CDR3 DNA reads as TGTGCCAGTAGTACATTAGTCACGAGGACAGATACGCAGTATTTT. The V gene is TRBV19, the J gene TRBJ2-3; no firm D call. The V gene lost 4 bases and the J gene lost 3 bases, with 14 bases spanning the gap. The CDR3 has 15 amino acids. In germline, CDR1 is LNHDA, CDR2 SQIVND (reference sequence).

In its sample, this clone was seen a few times. V gene TRBV3-1 (or the pseudogene TRBV3-2) combines with J gene TRBJ1-5; perhaps TRBD1 as D (6 bases). The ends were cut back, 0 bases at V and 9 bases at J, with 12 bases in the middle. The length of the CDR3 is 14 residues. Germline assignment: CDR1 LGHDT and CDR2 YNNKEL (reference sequence). CDR3 protein: CASSQEAGAGPQHF. CDR3 nucleotides: TGTGCCAGCAGCCAAGAGGCAGGGGCCGGGCCCCAGCATTTT.

The V gene is TRBV5-1, the J gene TRBJ2-2, with TRBD1 matching over 7 bases. The length of the CDR3 is 16 residues. Per the germline V gene, CDR1 is SGHRS and CDR2 is YFSETQ. Unmatched junction bases numbered 6, after V lost 1 base and J lost 3 bases. Written as DNA, the CDR3 is TGCGCCAGCAGCTTGCGACAGGGAAGAGACACCGGGGAGCTGTTTTTT. Its translation is CASSLRQGRDTGELFF.

V gene TRBV5-1 combines with J gene TRBJ2-1; 11 bases line up with TRBD2. Looked up from germline, CDR1 is SGHRS and CDR2 is YFSETQ. Trimming cost V 2 bases and J 2 bases; bases outside gene matches: 0. The CDR3 is 15 amino acids. CDR3 amino acids: CASSFSGGAYNEQFF. Written as DNA, the CDR3 is TGCGCCAGCAGCTTTAGCGGGGGGGCCTACAATGAGCAGTTCTTC.

The V call is TRBV4-2, the J call TRBJ2-1; 11 bases are a match to TRBD2. This CDR3 is built from 13 residues. The ends lost 6 bases at V and 9 bases at J; junction bases unmatched: 4. CDR1 is LGHNA, CDR2 YNFKEQ, per germline. The CDR3 DNA reads TGTGCCAGCAGACTAGCGGGGGTTGGTGAGCAGTTCTTC. Translating it yields CASRLAGVGEQFF.

The CDR3 DNA sequence: TGTGCCAGCAGCCCATACGGGGGTTCCGGCTCCTATGGCTACACCTTC. It yields the protein CASSPYGGSGSYGYTF. The V and J genes are TRBV5-8 and TRBJ1-2; D possibly corresponds to TRBD1 (5 bases). The CDR3 is made up of 16 amino acids. Trimming removed 4 bases from V and 4 bases from J, with 20 bases in between. Germline V gene sequence: CDR1 SGHTS, CDR2 YDEGEE.

A single count supports this clone. The chain carries TRBV7-9 and TRBJ2-4, with a weak D call TRBD1 (6 bases). The CDR3 totals 11 residues. V lost 6 bases and J 10 bases, leaving 10 bases between the germline ends. Germline V lookup: CDR1 SEHNR, CDR2 FQNEAQ (reference sequence). Here the CDR3 reads CASRQTGIQYF. The CDR3 DNA is TGTGCCAGCAGGCAAACAGGGATTCAGTACTTC.

In this sample, this clone turned up once. The chain combines TRBV28 with TRBJ1-2; D is uncertain. The CDR3 loop spans 13 amino acids. With 3 bases removed from V and 3 bases from J, the gap between germline ends came to 8 bases. From germline, CDR1 is MDHEN and CDR2 SYDVKM. The CDR3 sequence is CASSFPGYYGYTF. The CDR3 region has the DNA TGTGCCAGCAGTTTCCCGGGGTACTATGGCTACACCTTC.

Note on this clone: The junction and the germline gene differ at one end; a read error may be behind it. The chain uses TRBV24-1 and TRBJ2-2; 8 nucleotides match TRBD1. The CDR3 loop spans 14 amino acids. CDR1 KGHDR and CDR2 SFDVKD come from the germline V gene. CDR3 nucleotides: TGTGCCACCAGCAGGACAGGGAACTCCGGGGAGCTGTTTTTT. The encoded protein is CATSRTGNSGELFF.

The chain joins TRBV2 to TRBJ1-4, with D possibly being TRBD1 (5 bases). V lost 3 bases, J lost 8 bases, and 10 bases lay in between. This CDR3 contains 13 residues. CDR1 SNHLY and CDR2 FYNNEI come from the germline V gene. The CDR3 loop reads CASSDGRGEKLFF. The CDR3 DNA reads as TGTGCCAGCAGTGACGGCCGGGGGGAAAAACTGTTTTTT.

The chain joins TRBV7-8 to TRBJ2-7, with 7 bases that match TRBD1. V trimming: 2 bases; J trimming: 3 bases; junction bases outside the gene matches: 4. The germline gives CDR1 SGHVS, CDR2 FQNEAQ. The CDR3 contains 14 residues. Written as DNA, the CDR3 is TGTGCCAGCAGCTTAATTCGGGACAGCTACGAGCAGTACGTC. Translated: CASSLIRDSYEQYV.

This chain uses TRBV28 with TRBJ2-5; D is perhaps TRBD2 (7 bases). Germline-derived CDR1 and CDR2 are MDHEN and SYDVKM. V was cut by 2 bases and J by 5 bases, with 18 bases left in between. The CDR3 spans 16 residues. The DNA for the CDR3 is TGTGCCAGCAGTTTACCTAGGGGGGGGCCTGCGGAGACCCAGTACTTC. It yields the protein CASSLPRGGPAETQYF.

This chain joins TRBV11-2 and TRBJ2-7, with D unresolved. This CDR3 comprises 13 residues. The germline gives CDR1 SGHAT, CDR2 FQNNGV. V was cut by 1 base and J by 1 base, with 5 bases left in between. This CDR3 is CASSLGGSYEQYF. In DNA form, the CDR3 reads TGTGCCAGCAGCTTAGGAGGATCCTACGAGCAGTACTTC.

The chain carries TRBV2 and TRBJ1-2; D is uncertain. The germline V gene has CDR1 SNHLY and CDR2 FYNNEI. Trimming took 6 bases from V and 3 from J, leaving 11 bases between them. The CDR3 runs 13 residues. This chain's CDR3 is CASSVSGYYGYTF. The CDR3 DNA sequence: TGTGCCAGCAGCGTTAGCGGGTACTATGGCTACACCTTC.

The chain is built from TRBV20-1 and TRBJ1-2, with unresolved D. The CDR3 runs 11 residues. Trimming cost V 4 bases and J 7 bases, with 10 bases left between them. The germline gives CDR1 DFQATT, CDR2 SNEGSKA (reference sequence). The CDR3 region is CSAKELLGYTF. DNA of the CDR3: TGCAGTGCTAAGGAGCTCCTTGGCTACACCTTC.

The chain has TRBV20-1 and TRBJ2-5, with TRBD2 matching 11 bases. V shed 3 bases, J shed 5 bases, and the junction held 8 bases outside the gene matches. CDR1 is DFQATT and CDR2 is SNEGSKA in the germline V gene (reference sequence). The CDR3 loop spans 15 amino acids. The CDR3 spells CSASDSGGAWETQYF. The CDR3 nucleotides are TGCAGTGCTAGTGATAGCGGGGGGGCGTGGGAGACCCAGTACTTC.

The gene calls are TRBV6-5 and TRBJ1-1; D remains unclear. Germline values: CDR1 MNHEY, CDR2 SVGAGI. V was trimmed by 6 bases and J by 3 bases, leaving 14 bases between them. This CDR3 spans 14 amino acids. In nucleotides, the CDR3 is TGTGCCAGCAGGAGCCCGGAGGTGCACACTGAAGCTTTCTTT. Protein sequence: CASRSPEVHTEAFF.